These 5 T cell receptor beta chains originate from one sample sequenced in a study of blood T cell repertoires in COVID-19 (dated by TCRdb to the early 2020s). Library prep was done by the immunoSEQ multiplex PCR assay. The table was pulled from immuneACCESS by TCRdb, which kept in-frame rearrangements only. Such tables lose some clones; where checked, under half of the loss comes from unresolved V genes, and the rest has no known cause. Counted in this sample were 500,000 to 600,000 clones; roughly 91% of them appeared once. The top ten clonotypes cover 7.8% of the sample. The sequenced material came from peripheral blood. All receptors come from a woman in her 50s with COVID-19, enrolled during active disease.

V is TRBV19 and J is TRBJ1-5, with a possible D match to TRBD1 (5 bases). From germline, CDR1 is LNHDA and CDR2 SQIVND (reference sequence). CDR3 length: 14 residues. With 3 bases removed from V and 9 bases from J, the gap between germline ends came to 15 bases. The CDR3 region is CASSMIVGGRPQHF. CDR3 sequence (DNA): TGTGCCAGTAGTATGATAGTGGGGGGGAGGCCCCAGCATTTT. The full variable domain, with the rest looked up from reference TRBV19 and TRBJ1-5, is DGGITQSPKYLFRKEGQNVTLSCEQNLNHDAMYWYRQDPGQGLRLIYYSQIVNDFQKGDIAEGYSVSREKKESFPLTVTSAQKNPTAFYLCASSMIVGGRPQHFGDGTRLSIL.

This sequence joins TRBV5-1 and TRBJ2-1, with D possibly TRBD1 on 6 matching bases. V was clipped by 6 bases and J by 8 bases, with 12 bases between them. CDR1 SGHRS and CDR2 YFSETQ come from the germline V gene. This CDR3 has 12 amino acids. DNA for the CDR3: TGCGCCAGCACAGGGGCAGGGGATGAGCAGTTCTTC. Its translation is CASTGAGDEQFF.

J is TRBJ1-5 and V is TRBV30, with D perhaps TRBD1 (5 bases). Trimming took 2 bases from V and 5 from J, leaving 19 bases between them. The germline V gene encodes CDR1 GTSNPN and CDR2 SVGIG (reference sequence). There are 16 residues in the CDR3. The CDR3 DNA sequence: TGTGCCTGGAGTCTCCCCGGGGGGGGGAGGGATCAGCCCCAGCATTTT. As protein: CAWSLPGGGRDQPQHF.

This clone was observed once. This chain uses TRBV5-1 with TRBJ2-2; TRBD1 agrees at 7 bases. V dropped 7 bases and J dropped 4; count of bases not matched to a gene: 10. This CDR3 is built from 15 residues. Germline lookup yields CDR1 SGHRS and CDR2 YFSETQ. The CDR3 coding sequence is TGCGCCAGCCGCAACACCGGGACAGTCACCGGGGAGCTGTTTTTT. Its translation is CASRNTGTVTGELFF.

The V call is TRBV5-6, the J call TRBJ2-4, with 8 nucleotides matching TRBD2. The CDR3 totals 13 residues. Trimming cost V 2 bases and J 7 bases; bases outside gene matches: 2. Germline CDR1 reads SGHDT; CDR2 reads YYEEEE. CDR3 coding DNA: TGTGCCAGCAGCTTTAGACTAGCGAACATTCAGTACTTC. Amino acid sequence: CASSFRLANIQYF.